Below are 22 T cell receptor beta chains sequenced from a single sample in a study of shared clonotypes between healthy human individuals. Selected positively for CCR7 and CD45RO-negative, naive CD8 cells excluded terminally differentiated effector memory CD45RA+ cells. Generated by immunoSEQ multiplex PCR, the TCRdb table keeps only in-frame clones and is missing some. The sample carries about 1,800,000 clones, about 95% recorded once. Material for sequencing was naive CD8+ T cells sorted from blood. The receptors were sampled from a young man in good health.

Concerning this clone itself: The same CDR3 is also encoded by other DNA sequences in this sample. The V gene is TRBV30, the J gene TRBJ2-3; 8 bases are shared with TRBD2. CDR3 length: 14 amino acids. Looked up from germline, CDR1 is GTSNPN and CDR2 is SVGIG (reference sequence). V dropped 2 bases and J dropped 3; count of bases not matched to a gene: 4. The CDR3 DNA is TGTGCCTGGAGTCTAGCGGGCATAACAGATACGCAGTATTTT. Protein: CAWSLAGITDTQYF.

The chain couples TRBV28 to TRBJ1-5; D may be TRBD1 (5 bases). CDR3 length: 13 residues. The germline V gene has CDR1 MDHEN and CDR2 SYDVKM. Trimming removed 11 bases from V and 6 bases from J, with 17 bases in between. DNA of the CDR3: TGTGCCTCCGACCAGGGTATAGGTCAGCCCCAGCATTTT. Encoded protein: CASDQGIGQPQHF.

The CDR3 loop reads CASSTSGGSYNEQFF. The CDR3 nucleotides read TGTGCCAGCAGTACTAGCGGAGGCTCCTACAATGAGCAGTTCTTC. The chain combines TRBV6-5 with TRBJ2-1, with 8 nucleotides matching TRBD2. V trimming: 5 bases; J trimming: 0 bases; junction bases outside the gene matches: 3. CDR3 length equals 15 residues. Germline CDR1 and CDR2: MNHEY and SVGAGI.

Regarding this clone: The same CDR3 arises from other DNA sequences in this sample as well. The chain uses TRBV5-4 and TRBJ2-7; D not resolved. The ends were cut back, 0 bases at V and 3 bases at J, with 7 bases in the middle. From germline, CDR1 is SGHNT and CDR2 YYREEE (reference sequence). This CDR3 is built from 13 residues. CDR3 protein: CASSLDVNYEQYF. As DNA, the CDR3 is TGTGCCAGCAGCTTGGATGTAAACTACGAGCAGTACTTC.

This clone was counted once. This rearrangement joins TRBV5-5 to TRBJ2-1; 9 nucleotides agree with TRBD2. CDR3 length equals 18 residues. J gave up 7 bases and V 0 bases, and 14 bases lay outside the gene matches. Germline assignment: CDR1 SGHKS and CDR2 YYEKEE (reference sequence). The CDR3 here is CASSLVAGAPLPRNEQFF. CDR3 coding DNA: TGTGCCAGCAGCTTGGTAGCGGGGGCCCCCCTTCCTCGGAATGAGCAGTTCTTC.

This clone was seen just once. The CDR3 bases are TGCGCCAGCCGCACCCCCGACAGTGACTCCTACGAGCAGTACTTC. It is translated as CASRTPDSDSYEQYF. V gene TRBV5-1 combines with J gene TRBJ2-7, with a weak D call TRBD1 (5 bases). CDR3 length equals 15 residues. Trimming removed 7 bases from V and 0 bases from J, with 17 bases in between. Germline V gene sequence: CDR1 SGHRS, CDR2 YFSETQ.

The CDR3 is CASSAGGVTEAFF. CDR3 nucleotide sequence: TGTGCCAGCAGCGCAGGGGGCGTCACTGAAGCTTTCTTT. The chain uses TRBV9 and TRBJ1-1; 8 nucleotides align to TRBD1. CDR3 length: 13 residues. With 3 bases clipped from V and 4 bases from J, the junction kept 2 bases outside the gene matches. The germline V gene has CDR1 SGDLS and CDR2 YYNGEE.

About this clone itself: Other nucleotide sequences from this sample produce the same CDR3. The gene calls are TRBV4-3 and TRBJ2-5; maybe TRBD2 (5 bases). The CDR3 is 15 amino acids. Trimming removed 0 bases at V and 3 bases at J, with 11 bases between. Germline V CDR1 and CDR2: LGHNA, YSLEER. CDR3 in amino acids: CASSQDYEGEETQYF. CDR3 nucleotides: TGCGCCAGCAGCCAAGATTATGAGGGAGAAGAGACCCAGTACTTC.

CDR3 loop: CATGQDGPESYTF. The CDR3, as DNA: TGTGCCACCGGTCAGGATGGGCCCGAAAGCTACACCTTC. The genes are TRBV10-3 and TRBJ1-2; D not certain. Germline V gene sequence: CDR1 ENHRY, CDR2 SYGVKD. CDR3 size: 13 residues. The germline V and J ends were trimmed by 10 bases and 9 bases, with 21 bases remaining between them.

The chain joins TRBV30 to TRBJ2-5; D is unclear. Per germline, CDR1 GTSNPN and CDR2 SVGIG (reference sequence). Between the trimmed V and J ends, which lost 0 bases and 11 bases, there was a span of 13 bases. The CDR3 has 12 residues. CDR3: CAWSVLLGPQYF. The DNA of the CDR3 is TGTGCCTGGAGTGTACTCTTGGGCCCTCAGTACTTC.

The CDR3 loop reads CASSFSWETQYF. The CDR3 DNA reads as TGTGCCAGCAGCTTCTCCTGGGAGACCCAGTACTTC. The rearrangement uses TRBV5-6 and TRBJ2-5; the D is unclear. In germline, CDR1 is SGHDT, CDR2 YYEEEE. V was trimmed by 2 bases and J by 5 bases, leaving 7 bases between them. The CDR3 totals 12 residues.

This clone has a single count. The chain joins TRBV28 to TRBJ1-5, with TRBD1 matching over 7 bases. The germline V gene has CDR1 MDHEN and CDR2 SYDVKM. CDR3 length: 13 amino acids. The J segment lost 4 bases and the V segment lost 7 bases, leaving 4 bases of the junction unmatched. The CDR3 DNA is TGTGCCAGCACCTGGGACAGTAATCAGCCCCAGCATTTT. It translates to CASTWDSNQPQHF.

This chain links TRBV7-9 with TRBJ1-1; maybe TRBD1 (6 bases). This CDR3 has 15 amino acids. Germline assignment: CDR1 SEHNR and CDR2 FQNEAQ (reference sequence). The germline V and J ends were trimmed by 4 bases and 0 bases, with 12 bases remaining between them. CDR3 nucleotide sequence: TGTGCCAGCAGCTCAAAGGGGGGCTTGAACACTGAAGCTTTCTTT. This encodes CASSSKGGLNTEAFF.

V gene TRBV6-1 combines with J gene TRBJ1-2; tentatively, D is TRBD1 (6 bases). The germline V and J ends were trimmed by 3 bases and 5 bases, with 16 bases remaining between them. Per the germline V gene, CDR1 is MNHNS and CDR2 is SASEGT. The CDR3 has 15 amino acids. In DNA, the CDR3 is TGTGCCAGCAGTGAGGGATGGGACATCCAGTATGGCTACACCTTC. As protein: CASSEGWDIQYGYTF.

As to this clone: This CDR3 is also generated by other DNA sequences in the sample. In DNA, the CDR3 is TGTGCCAGCAGTTACTCGGGACAAACCAACTATGGCTACACCTTC. Amino acid sequence: CASSYSGQTNYGYTF. The rearrangement links TRBV6-6 to TRBJ1-2; D might be TRBD1 (6 bases). Germline V lookup: CDR1 MNHNY, CDR2 SVGAGI (reference sequence). V was clipped by 0 bases and J by 2 bases, with 10 bases between them. The CDR3 loop spans 15 amino acids.

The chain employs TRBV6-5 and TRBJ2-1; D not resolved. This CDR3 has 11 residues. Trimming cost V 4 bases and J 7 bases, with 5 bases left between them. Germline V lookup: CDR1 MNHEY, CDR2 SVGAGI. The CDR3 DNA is TGTGCCAGCAGTTGGTTAAATGAGCAGTTCTTC. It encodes CASSWLNEQFF.

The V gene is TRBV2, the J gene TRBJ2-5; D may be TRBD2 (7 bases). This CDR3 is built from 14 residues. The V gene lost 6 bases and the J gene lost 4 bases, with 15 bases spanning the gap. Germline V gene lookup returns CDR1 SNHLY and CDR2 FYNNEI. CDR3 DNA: TGTGCCAGCAGGCCCAAGGGGGGGGTAGAGACCCAGTACTTC. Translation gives CASRPKGGVETQYF.

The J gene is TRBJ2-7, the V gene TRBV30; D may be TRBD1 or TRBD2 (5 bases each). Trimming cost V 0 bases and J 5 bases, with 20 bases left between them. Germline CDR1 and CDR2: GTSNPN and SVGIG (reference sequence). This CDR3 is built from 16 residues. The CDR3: CAWSVHSVRGEHEQYF. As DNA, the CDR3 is TGTGCCTGGAGTGTACACTCCGTGAGAGGGGAACACGAGCAGTACTTC. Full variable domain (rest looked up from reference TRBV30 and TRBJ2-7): SQTIHQWPATLVQPVGSPLSLECTVEGTSNPNLYWYRQAAGRGLQLLFYSVGIGQISSEVPQNLSASRPQDRQFILSSKKLLLSDSGFYLCAWSVHSVRGEHEQYFGPGTRLTVT.

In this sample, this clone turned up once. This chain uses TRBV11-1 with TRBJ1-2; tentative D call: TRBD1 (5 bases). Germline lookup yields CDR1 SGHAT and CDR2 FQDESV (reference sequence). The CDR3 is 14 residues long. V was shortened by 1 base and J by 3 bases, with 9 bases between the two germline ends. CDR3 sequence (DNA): TGTGCCAGCAGCTTAGGGGGCGAGCACTATGGCTACACCTTC. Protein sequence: CASSLGGEHYGYTF.

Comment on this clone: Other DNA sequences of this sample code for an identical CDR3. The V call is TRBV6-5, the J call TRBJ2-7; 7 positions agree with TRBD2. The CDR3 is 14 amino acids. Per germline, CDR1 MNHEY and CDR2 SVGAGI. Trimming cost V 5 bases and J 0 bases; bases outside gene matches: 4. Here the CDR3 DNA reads TGTGCCAGCAGTCAAGCGGGGAGCTCCTACGAGCAGTACTTC. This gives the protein CASSQAGSSYEQYF.

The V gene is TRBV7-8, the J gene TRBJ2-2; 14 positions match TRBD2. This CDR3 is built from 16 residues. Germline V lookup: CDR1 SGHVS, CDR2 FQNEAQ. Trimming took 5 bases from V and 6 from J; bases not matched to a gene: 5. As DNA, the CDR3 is TGTGCCAGCAGCCCCAGACTAGCGGGAGGGCCCGGGGAGCTGTTTTTT. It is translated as CASSPRLAGGPGELFF.

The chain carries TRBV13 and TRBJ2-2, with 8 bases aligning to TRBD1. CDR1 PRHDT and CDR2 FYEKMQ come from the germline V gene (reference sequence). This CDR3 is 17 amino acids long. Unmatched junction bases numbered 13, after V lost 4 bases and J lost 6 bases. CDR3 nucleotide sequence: TGTGCCAGCAGCTCGATCCTCGGACAGGGTACGGCCGGGGAGCTGTTTTTT. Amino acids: CASSSILGQGTAGELFF.